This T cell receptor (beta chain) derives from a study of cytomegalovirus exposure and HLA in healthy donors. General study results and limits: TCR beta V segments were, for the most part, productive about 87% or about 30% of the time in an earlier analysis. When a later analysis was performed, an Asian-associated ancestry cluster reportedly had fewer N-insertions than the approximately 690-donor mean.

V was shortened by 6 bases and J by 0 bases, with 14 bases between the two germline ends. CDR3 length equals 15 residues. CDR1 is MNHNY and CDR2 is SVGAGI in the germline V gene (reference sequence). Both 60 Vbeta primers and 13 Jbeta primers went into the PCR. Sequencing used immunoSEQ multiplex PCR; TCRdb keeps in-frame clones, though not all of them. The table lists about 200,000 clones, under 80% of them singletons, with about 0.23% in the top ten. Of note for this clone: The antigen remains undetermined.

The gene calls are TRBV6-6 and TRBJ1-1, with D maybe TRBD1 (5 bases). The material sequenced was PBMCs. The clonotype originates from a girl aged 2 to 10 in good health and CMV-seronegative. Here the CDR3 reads CASSTGASMNTEAFF. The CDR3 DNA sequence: TGTGCCAGCAGCACAGGAGCATCCATGAACACTGAAGCTTTCTTT.